A selection of T cell receptor beta chains follows, all from one sample in a study of T and B cells in COVID-19 patients. TCRdb ran MiXCR on the multiplex PCR reads and lists one entry per CDR3 protein. The data show some 7,800 distinct CDR3 sequences, with about 25% seen just once and about 6.5% held by the top ten. The sequenced sample consisted of blood. The source is a human donor who had recovered from COVID-19. The conserved cysteine and the conserved F or W are not part of the CDR3 here. A D gene is named only where the DNA matches it firmly.

D: NA
V: TRBV20-1
CDR3: SAGHRTDTQY

D: NA
V: TRBV5-6
CDR3: ASSPTPSSEQF

D: TRBD2
V: TRBV6-2/TRBV6-3
CDR3: ASSYSTSGQETQY

D: NA
V: TRBV7-9
CDR3: ASRLKKETQY

D: TRBD2
V: TRBV4-3
CDR3: ASSQGTSGGEQY

D: NA
V: TRBV6-5
CDR3: ASSYMGGPYTEAF

D: TRBD1
V: TRBV18
CDR3: ASSTGQGEQY

D: NA
V: TRBV11-1
CDR3: ASSLNGAGNEQF

D: TRBD2
V: TRBV5-4
CDR3: ASSSFQLAGGGNIQY

D: TRBD1
V: TRBV6-5
CDR3: ASSAGTGGYEQY

D: TRBD1
V: TRBV6-1
CDR3: ASRNPGQGTDEQY

D: TRBD2
V: TRBV6-5
CDR3: ASSSTSGGTYNEQF

D: NA
V: TRBV20-1
CDR3: RTRDWSYEQY

D: NA
V: TRBV7-3
CDR3: ASSLWGGGTEAF

D: TRBD1
V: TRBV6-5
CDR3: ASSYSQGAHGNTIY

D: TRBD2
V: TRBV11-1
CDR3: ASSPWTSGRNEQF

D: NA
V: TRBV19
CDR3: ASLQGIGELF

D: NA
V: TRBV6-5
CDR3: ASSYHPDNEQF

D: NA
V: TRBV20-1
CDR3: SAGPRVASSYEQY

D: NA
V: TRBV19
CDR3: ASSMGPEQF

D: NA
V: TRBV5-1
CDR3: ASSLGTALNEQF

D: NA
V: TRBV10-1
CDR3: ASSEEGGNPNQPQH

D: NA
V: TRBV7-6
CDR3: ASSEGGETQY

D: NA
V: TRBV18
CDR3: ASSPQGSQPQH

D: TRBD1
V: TRBV20-1
CDR3: SARDPGQGVFGYT